This is a list of T cell receptor beta chains from one sample in a study of T cells in Graves' hyperthyroidism and ophthalmopathy. Via MiXCR, TCRdb re-called the multiplex PCR reads, giving one row per CDR3 protein. The sample records approximately 300,000 distinct CDR3 sequences, more than 15% being singletons. The sample consisted of blood. The receptors originated from a woman in her fifties or sixties with Graves' ophthalmopathy. Both conserved end residues are part of each CDR3. Fields, in order: D gene, J gene, V gene, clone size, CDR3 DNA, CDR3 protein. The D gene is left open where the match is weak. Clone size, where shown, is once, few, many, or a class for clones that have expanded.

D gene: -; J gene: TRBJ2-3; V gene: TRBV2; clone size: many; CDR3 DNA: TGTGCCAGCAGGGTTCGGCGGGACAGTAGCACAGATACGCAGTATTTT; CDR3 protein: CASRVRRDSSTDTQYF
D gene: TRBD2; J gene: TRBJ2-5; V gene: TRBV7-9; clone size: many; CDR3 DNA: TGTGCCAGCAGCTTAGCGGTCGGGAGGGCGGGTCTGGAGACCCAGTACTTC; CDR3 protein: CASSLAVGRAGLETQYF
D gene: -; J gene: TRBJ1-3; V gene: TRBV6-1; clone size: once; CDR3 DNA: TGTGCCAGCACCGAGGGGGGGAGCTACTCTGGAAACACCATATATTTT; CDR3 protein: CASTEGGSYSGNTIYF
D gene: -; J gene: TRBJ2-7; V gene: TRBV28; clone size: many; CDR3 DNA: TGTGCCAGCAGTTTAGGACACCTCTACGAGCAGTACTTC; CDR3 protein: CASSLGHLYEQYF
D gene: -; J gene: TRBJ2-2; V gene: TRBV11-3; clone size: many; CDR3 DNA: TGTGCCAGCAGCTCCCACGGGGGCGCCGGGGAGCTGTTTTTT; CDR3 protein: CASSSHGGAGELFF
D gene: -; J gene: TRBJ1-5; V gene: TRBV27; clone size: many; CDR3 DNA: TGTGCCAGCAGTCGGGGCTCCTATAGCAATCAGCCCCAGCATTTT; CDR3 protein: CASSRGSYSNQPQHF
D gene: -; J gene: TRBJ2-7; V gene: TRBV6-1; clone size: many; CDR3 DNA: TGTGCCAGCCGGAACAGGGACGGTGGGTACGAGCAGTACTTC; CDR3 protein: CASRNRDGGYEQYF
D gene: -; J gene: TRBJ2-1; V gene: TRBV10-3; clone size: -; CDR3 DNA: TGTGCCATCAGAGACGCGGGGGCCTCCTCCTACAATGAGCAGTTCTTC; CDR3 protein: CAIRDAGASSYNEQFF
D gene: -; J gene: TRBJ1-5; V gene: TRBV18; clone size: -; CDR3 DNA: TGTGCCAGCTCACCTCCAGGTCAGCCCCAGCATTTT; CDR3 protein: CASSPPGQPQHF
D gene: -; J gene: TRBJ2-1; V gene: TRBV20-1; clone size: -; CDR3 DNA: TGCAGTGCTGGGGGGGGCCGTTCGAATGAGCAGTTCTTC; CDR3 protein: CSAGGGRSNEQFF
D gene: TRBD1; J gene: TRBJ2-5; V gene: TRBV2; clone size: -; CDR3 DNA: TGTGCCAGCAGTGAAGCGCAAGGGACAGGGGGCGATCGGGAGACCCAGTACTTC; CDR3 protein: CASSEAQGTGGDRETQYF
D gene: -; J gene: TRBJ1-2; V gene: TRBV5-5; clone size: -; CDR3 DNA: TGTGCCAGCAGCTTGACAGGGCTGGCTTCGACCGTGGGAGGCTACACCTTC; CDR3 protein: CASSLTGLASTVGGYTF
D gene: -; J gene: TRBJ1-1; V gene: TRBV6-1; clone size: many; CDR3 DNA: TGTGCCAGCGTTGACAGCCTGGAAGCTTTCTTT; CDR3 protein: CASVDSLEAFF
D gene: TRBD1; J gene: TRBJ1-1; V gene: TRBV27; clone size: -; CDR3 DNA: TGTGCCAGCAGTTTAACAGGGGGCGCGAGGGGGGGAGCTTTCTTT; CDR3 protein: CASSLTGGARGGAFF
D gene: -; J gene: TRBJ1-4; V gene: TRBV28; clone size: -; CDR3 DNA: TGTGCCAGCAGACAGGGTGGTGAAAAACTGTTTTTT; CDR3 protein: CASRQGGEKLFF
D gene: -; J gene: TRBJ2-7; V gene: TRBV30; clone size: many; CDR3 DNA: TGTGCCTGGAGTGTTAGTGACAGCCTCCCGCCGTACTTC; CDR3 protein: CAWSVSDSLPPYF
D gene: -; J gene: TRBJ2-3; V gene: TRBV10-3; clone size: many; CDR3 DNA: TGTGCCACCCTGGGGGTAGCCCTAGACACAGATACGCAGTATTTT; CDR3 protein: CATLGVALDTDTQYF
D gene: -; J gene: TRBJ1-3; V gene: TRBV4-3; clone size: few; CDR3 DNA: TGCGCCAGCAGCCAAGAAGTTCCTGGAAACACCATATATTTT; CDR3 protein: CASSQEVPGNTIYF
D gene: TRBD1; J gene: TRBJ1-1; V gene: TRBV24-1; clone size: many; CDR3 DNA: TGTGCCACCAGTGACCCCGGACAGGGGAACACTGAAGCTTTCTTT; CDR3 protein: CATSDPGQGNTEAFF
D gene: -; J gene: TRBJ1-3; V gene: TRBV30; clone size: many; CDR3 DNA: TGTGCCTGGAGCACGGGGGCGGGCGGAAACACCATATATTTT; CDR3 protein: CAWSTGAGGNTIYF
D gene: TRBD1; J gene: TRBJ1-2; V gene: TRBV20-1; clone size: -; CDR3 DNA: TGCAGTGCCCCTAGAGCAGGGGGAGACTATGGCTACACCTTC; CDR3 protein: CSAPRAGGDYGYTF
D gene: -; J gene: TRBJ1-2; V gene: TRBV5-1; clone size: -; CDR3 DNA: TGCGCCAGCAGCACCGGTGACTTGATCGACTATGGCTACACCTTC; CDR3 protein: CASSTGDLIDYGYTF
D gene: TRBD2; J gene: TRBJ2-7; V gene: TRBV20-1; clone size: many; CDR3 DNA: TGCAGTGCCTACACCCCACTAGCGGCCTCCTACGAGCAGTACTTC; CDR3 protein: CSAYTPLAASYEQYF
D gene: -; J gene: TRBJ2-2; V gene: TRBV12-3/TRBV12-4; clone size: -; CDR3 DNA: TGTGCCAGCAGTTTTCAAGGGCCCACCGGGGAGCTGTTTTTT; CDR3 protein: CASSFQGPTGELFF
D gene: TRBD1; J gene: TRBJ2-7; V gene: TRBV3-1; clone size: few; CDR3 DNA: TGTGCCAGCAGCCCCCAGGGGACAGGGAAAAACTACGAGCAGTACTTC; CDR3 protein: CASSPQGTGKNYEQYF
D gene: TRBD2; J gene: TRBJ2-3; V gene: TRBV7-2; clone size: -; CDR3 DNA: TGTGCCAGCAGCCGGGCGGGACTAGCGGGGGTGGATACGCAGTATTTT; CDR3 protein: CASSRAGLAGVDTQYF
D gene: -; J gene: TRBJ1-1; V gene: TRBV20-1; clone size: -; CDR3 DNA: TGCAGTGCTAGGGGCCCCATTATGAACACTGAAGCTTTCTTT; CDR3 protein: CSARGPIMNTEAFF
D gene: -; J gene: TRBJ1-1; V gene: TRBV6-1; clone size: many; CDR3 DNA: TGTGCCAGCAGTGAAATCCGGGGGGGGAACACTGAAGCTTTCTTT; CDR3 protein: CASSEIRGGNTEAFF
D gene: TRBD2; J gene: TRBJ2-7; V gene: TRBV7-9; clone size: many; CDR3 DNA: TGTGCCAGCAGCTTAACTAGCGGGAACTACGAGCAGTACTTC; CDR3 protein: CASSLTSGNYEQYF
D gene: -; J gene: TRBJ2-7; V gene: TRBV3-1; clone size: -; CDR3 DNA: TGTGCCAGCAGCCAAGATTCGACTGTAAGCTCCTACGAGCAGTACTTC; CDR3 protein: CASSQDSTVSSYEQYF
D gene: TRBD2; J gene: TRBJ2-7; V gene: TRBV28; clone size: -; CDR3 DNA: TGTGCCAGCAGTTTCGAGGCGGGAGTAGGCGAGCAGTACTTC; CDR3 protein: CASSFEAGVGEQYF
D gene: -; J gene: TRBJ1-1; V gene: TRBV27; clone size: few; CDR3 DNA: TGTGCCAGCAGCAGAATATCGAGGGGGAGCGTTGGATACGAAGCTTTCTTT; CDR3 protein: CASSRISRGSVGYEAFF
D gene: TRBD1; J gene: TRBJ2-1; V gene: TRBV6-1; clone size: -; CDR3 DNA: TGTGCCAGCAGGAAAATCACATCCGGGACAGGGGGGTACAATGAGCAGTTCTTC; CDR3 protein: CASRKITSGTGGYNEQFF
D gene: -; J gene: TRBJ2-5; V gene: TRBV6-5; clone size: many; CDR3 DNA: TGTGCCAGCAGTTACTCGAGGGAGACCCAGTACTTC; CDR3 protein: CASSYSRETQYF
D gene: TRBD1; J gene: TRBJ2-7; V gene: TRBV5-6; clone size: -; CDR3 DNA: TGTGCCAGCAGCTTGGGCCCAGGGGGCGCGACCTATTACGAGCAGTACTTC; CDR3 protein: CASSLGPGGATYYEQYF
D gene: -; J gene: TRBJ2-7; V gene: TRBV6-5; clone size: many; CDR3 DNA: TGTGCCAGCAGTTACTCGACAGGTCTATACGAGCAGTACTTC; CDR3 protein: CASSYSTGLYEQYF
D gene: TRBD2; J gene: TRBJ2-1; V gene: TRBV25-1; clone size: -; CDR3 DNA: TGTGCCAGTACTAGCGGGAGTGGCGTGGTGGGTGAGCAGTTCTTC; CDR3 protein: CASTSGSGVVGEQFF
D gene: -; J gene: TRBJ2-1; V gene: TRBV29-1; clone size: many; CDR3 DNA: TGCAGCGTTGAGGGATCGACAGGGACTCCCTACAATGAGCAGTTCTTC; CDR3 protein: CSVEGSTGTPYNEQFF
D gene: -; J gene: TRBJ1-6; V gene: TRBV2; clone size: many; CDR3 DNA: TGTGCCAGCGGAGGGGATCGGAATTCACCCCTCCACTTT; CDR3 protein: CASGGDRNSPLHF
D gene: TRBD1; J gene: TRBJ1-1; V gene: TRBV20-1; clone size: few; CDR3 DNA: TGCAGCAAGGGACAGGGTGTCACTGAAGCTTTCTTT; CDR3 protein: CSKGQGVTEAFF
D gene: -; J gene: TRBJ2-7; V gene: TRBV19; clone size: many; CDR3 DNA: TGTGCCAGTAGTCCATCTACAGGTTACGTAGGCTACGAGCAGTACTTC; CDR3 protein: CASSPSTGYVGYEQYF
D gene: -; J gene: TRBJ2-7; V gene: TRBV4-1; clone size: many; CDR3 DNA: TGCGCCAGCAGCCAAGTATGGGCAGGGGGGCACTACGAGCAGTACTTC; CDR3 protein: CASSQVWAGGHYEQYF
D gene: TRBD2; J gene: TRBJ2-3; V gene: TRBV6-2/TRBV6-3; clone size: many; CDR3 DNA: TGTGCCAGCAGTTACCGATTCATGCGAAGCGGGGGGGCCCAAGGTAGCACAGATACGCAGTATTTT; CDR3 protein: CASSYRFMRSGGAQGSTDTQYF
D gene: TRBD2; J gene: TRBJ2-7; V gene: TRBV20-1; clone size: many; CDR3 DNA: TGCAGTGCTAGGAGCGGGAGAGGGTACGAGCAGTACTTC; CDR3 protein: CSARSGRGYEQYF
D gene: -; J gene: TRBJ2-7; V gene: TRBV5-1; clone size: many; CDR3 DNA: TGCGCCAGCAGCTTGTGGGGCGGGGTACCCTACGAGCAGTACTTC; CDR3 protein: CASSLWGGVPYEQYF
D gene: -; J gene: TRBJ2-1; V gene: TRBV30; clone size: -; CDR3 DNA: TGTGCCTGGAGCCTAGACTCTGGTATTCAGTTCTTC; CDR3 protein: CAWSLDSGIQFF
D gene: TRBD1; J gene: TRBJ2-7; V gene: TRBV7-2; clone size: -; CDR3 DNA: TGTGCCAGCAGCCCCCCGGACAGGGTGGTAGTTTCCGAGCAGTACTTC; CDR3 protein: CASSPPDRVVVSEQYF
D gene: -; J gene: TRBJ2-3; V gene: TRBV5-1; clone size: many; CDR3 DNA: TGCGCCAGCAGCCCAAACGGAGGGCTGGATACGCAGTATTTT; CDR3 protein: CASSPNGGLDTQYF
D gene: -; J gene: TRBJ2-5; V gene: TRBV7-3; clone size: many; CDR3 DNA: TGTGCCAGCAGCCCTATCCCTGGACCACAAGAGACCCAGTACTTC; CDR3 protein: CASSPIPGPQETQYF
D gene: TRBD2; J gene: TRBJ2-7; V gene: TRBV24-1; clone size: -; CDR3 DNA: TGTGCCACCAGTGATAGGGGACTAGCCGGGGAGCAGTACTTC; CDR3 protein: CATSDRGLAGEQYF
D gene: -; J gene: TRBJ1-1; V gene: TRBV20-1; clone size: many; CDR3 DNA: TGCAGGGTCCAAACAGTGAACACTGAAGCTTTCTTT; CDR3 protein: CRVQTVNTEAFF
D gene: -; J gene: TRBJ2-7; V gene: TRBV25-1; clone size: many; CDR3 DNA: TGTGCCAGCAGTGAATTTGAGGGAGTCGGCTACGAGCAGTACTTC; CDR3 protein: CASSEFEGVGYEQYF
D gene: TRBD1; J gene: TRBJ2-2; V gene: TRBV7-2; clone size: few; CDR3 DNA: TGTGCCAGCAGTTTGACCGGGACAGGGAGGTCCGGGGAGCTGTTTTTT; CDR3 protein: CASSLTGTGRSGELFF
D gene: TRBD1; J gene: TRBJ2-1; V gene: TRBV5-8; clone size: many; CDR3 DNA: TGTGCCAGCACTTTGGGGACAGTTTCCTACAATGAGCAGTTCTTC; CDR3 protein: CASTLGTVSYNEQFF
D gene: TRBD1; J gene: TRBJ1-5; V gene: TRBV27; clone size: -; CDR3 DNA: TGTGCCAGCAGTTTCCTGACAGGGGGCAATCAGCCCCAGCATTTT; CDR3 protein: CASSFLTGGNQPQHF
D gene: -; J gene: TRBJ2-5; V gene: TRBV29-1; clone size: many; CDR3 DNA: TGCAGCGTGGCGGGTGACATCTTCCAGTACTTC; CDR3 protein: CSVAGDIFQYF